This passage covers 26 T cell receptor beta chains from one sample sequenced in a study of regulatory T cells in long-lasting Graves disease. Sample time point: newly diagnosed GD, antithyroid drugs for less than 3 months. RNA from PBMCs was the source of the TCR library. CDR3 regions were amplified by Arm-PCR using iRepertoire HTBI primers to build TCR beta libraries. MiXCR, run by TCRdb on the multiplex PCR reads, gives a single entry per CDR3 protein. In the table there are 360,000 or so distinct CDR3 sequences, over 15% of which are singletons. This sample was also put to use in a study of T cells in Graves' hyperthyroidism and ophthalmopathy.

The sequences come from peripheral blood mononuclear cells (PBMCs), collected at new diagnosis, from a patient treated with antithyroid drugs. All receptors come from a man aged 35 to 55 with Graves disease.

The J gene is TRBJ2-5, the V gene TRBV7-3; D is ambiguous. The CDR3 extends over 14 amino acids. CDR1 and CDR2 from the germline V gene are SGHTA and FQGTGA. V was shortened by 0 bases and J by 4 bases, with 9 bases between the two germline ends. As DNA, the CDR3 is TGTGCCAGCAGCTTAACGAGTTGGGGAGAGACCCAGTACTTC. Its protein product is CASSLTSWGETQYF.

This clonotype was recorded a few times. A read error is possible here, since a much larger clone lies one base away. V and J are TRBV7-3 and TRBJ2-5; D possibly matches TRBD1 or TRBD2 (5 bases each). The germline gives CDR1 SGHTA, CDR2 FQGTGA. Trimming cost V 2 bases and J 7 bases, with 11 bases left between them. The length of the CDR3 is 13 residues. DNA of the CDR3: TGTGCCAGCAGCTTAGGGCCGAGGGGGACCCAGTACTTC. This encodes CASSLGPRGTQYF.

In its sample, this clonotype was seen many times. The genes are TRBV20-1 and TRBJ2-1; no definite D call. The length of the CDR3 is 13 residues. The V end was cut by 5 bases, the J end by 5 bases, with 13 bases between. CDR1 DFQATT and CDR2 SNEGSKA come from the germline V gene (reference sequence). In DNA form, the CDR3 reads TGCAGTGCTCCGGGTTTTCCGAACAATGAGCAGTTCTTC. Translating gives CSAPGFPNNEQFF.

The chain recombines TRBV7-3 with TRBJ1-2, with D unresolved. CDR3 length: 14 residues. Deletions cut 6 bases from V and 1 base from J, with 12 bases between. CDR1 SGHTA and CDR2 FQGTGA come from the germline V gene. The CDR3, as DNA: TGTGCCAGCAGTGAAGGGTCTGATAACTATGGCTACACCTTC. Its translation is CASSEGSDNYGYTF.

This sequence joins TRBV7-2 and TRBJ1-2, with D maybe TRBD1 (5 bases). The CDR3 is 16 amino acids. From germline, CDR1 is SGHTA and CDR2 FQGNSA. The V and J ends lost 5 bases and 4 bases respectively, with 20 bases between them. CDR3 sequence reads: CASSRDWDGETYGYTF. The CDR3 DNA reads TGTGCCAGCAGCCGAGACTGGGACGGGGAAACCTATGGCTACACCTTC. Using reference TRBV7-2 and TRBJ1-2 for the parts outside the CDR3, the full variable domain is GAGVSQSPSNKVTEKGKDVELRCDPISGHTALYWYRQSLGQGLEFLIYFQGNSAPDKSGLPSDRFSAERTGGSVSTLTIQRTQQEDSAVYLCASSRDWDGETYGYTFGSGTRLTVV.

The chain links TRBV3-1 to TRBJ1-2; D is uncertain. This CDR3 has 13 residues. Germline V gene lookup returns CDR1 LGHDT and CDR2 YNNKEL (reference sequence). V gave up 0 bases and J gave up 5 bases, with 7 bases separating them. CDR3 amino acids: CASSQEGLYGYTF. The CDR3 DNA is TGTGCCAGCAGCCAAGAAGGGCTTTATGGCTACACCTTC.

This clonotype has just a few counts. The junction does not match germline at one end; this may be a read error. This chain's CDR3 is CSVSWGQTYQETQYF. CDR3 DNA sequence: TGCAGCGTTAGCTGGGGACAGACCTACCAAGAGACTCAGTACTTC. The chain employs TRBV29-1 and TRBJ2-5; TRBD1 matches at 7 bases. Germline values: CDR1 SQVTM, CDR2 ANQGSEA. This CDR3 has 15 amino acids.

This clonotype was seen only a few times. The rearrangement links TRBV27 to TRBJ2-1, with a weak D call TRBD1 (5 bases). CDR1 and CDR2 (germline): MNHEY, SMNVEV (reference sequence). Trimming took 3 bases from V and 5 from J, leaving 8 bases between them. The CDR3 loop spans 13 amino acids. Here the CDR3 reads CASSFDRHNEQFF. CDR3 coding DNA: TGTGCCAGCAGTTTCGACAGACACAATGAGCAGTTCTTC.

This clonotype was seen repeatedly, ten times or more. The chain is built from TRBV5-1 and TRBJ2-1; 14 nucleotides match TRBD2. The CDR3 extends over 16 amino acids. V dropped 3 bases and J dropped 2; count of bases not matched to a gene: 1. Germline CDR1 is SGHRS and CDR2 is YFSETQ. The CDR3 region is CASSWGLAGAYNEQFF. The CDR3 bases are TGCGCCAGCAGCTGGGGACTAGCGGGGGCCTACAATGAGCAGTTCTTC.

Comment on this clonotype: The likely explanation is a read error, given a far larger clone one base away. The chain combines TRBV9 with TRBJ1-1; TRBD1 is a possible D gene (6 bases). This CDR3 comprises 15 residues. Looked up from germline, CDR1 is SGDLS and CDR2 is YYNGEE. The CDR3 sequence: CASSQWNGGRTEASF. CDR3 nucleotides: TGTGCCAGCAGCCAATGGAATGGGGGCCGCACTGAAGCTTCCTTT.

The chain carries TRBV19 and TRBJ2-1; 8 bases map to TRBD2. V was clipped by 5 bases and J by 5 bases; unmatched bases: 8. Germline-derived CDR1 and CDR2 are LNHDA and SQIVND (reference sequence). This CDR3 contains 15 residues. CDR3 sequence: CASSPRGSGDNEQFF. Here the CDR3 DNA reads TGTGCCAGTAGTCCCCGAGGTAGCGGGGACAATGAGCAGTTCTTC.

The chain is built from TRBV20-1 and TRBJ2-2; 8 bases align to TRBD2. CDR1 and CDR2 (germline): DFQATT, SNEGSKA (reference sequence). CDR3 length equals 15 residues. The V gene end was trimmed by 0 bases and the J gene end by 1 base; junction bases not matched to a gene: 1. The CDR3 DNA sequence: TGCAGTGCTAGAGAGAGCGGGAGGAACACCGGGGAGCTGTTTTTT. Residues: CSARESGRNTGELFF.

The table lists this clonotype with many counts. The J gene is TRBJ2-3, the V gene TRBV20-1; 8 bases fit TRBD2. Germline V gene lookup returns CDR1 DFQATT and CDR2 SNEGSKA (reference sequence). Trimming removed 3 bases from V and 0 bases from J; junction bases left unmatched: 11. This CDR3 comprises 17 residues. CDR3 region: CSARAWGRGGSTDTQYF. CDR3 nucleotide sequence: TGCAGTGCTAGGGCATGGGGACGGGGGGGTAGCACAGATACGCAGTATTTT.

This clonotype was picked up many times. CDR3 region: CASSLREVAGMMADTQYF. DNA for the CDR3: TGCGCCAGCAGCTTGAGGGAGGTAGCGGGGATGATGGCAGATACGCAGTATTTT. The chain combines TRBV5-1 with TRBJ2-3; 8 nucleotides agree with TRBD2. V shed 1 base and J 4 bases; nucleotides not matched to a gene: 14. CDR1 is SGHRS and CDR2 is YFSETQ in the germline V gene. This CDR3 is 18 amino acids long.

The chain is built from TRBV12-3 or TRBV12-4 and TRBJ1-2, with D perhaps matching TRBD1 (6 bases). V dropped 2 bases and J dropped 7 bases, with 14 bases sitting between them. The CDR3 loop spans 14 amino acids. The CDR3 DNA reads as TGTGCCAGCAGTTTAAGTATGGTCAGGGGTGGCTACACCTTC. Translation: CASSLSMVRGGYTF.

This clonotype has just a few counts. This chain connects TRBV4-2 to TRBJ2-7; D is ambiguous. V was pared by 2 bases and J by 0 bases, with 14 bases between. The length of the CDR3 is 16 residues. Germline V lookup: CDR1 LGHNA, CDR2 YNFKEQ. This chain's CDR3 is CASSQTTAMSSYEQYF. CDR3 DNA sequence: TGTGCCAGCAGCCAAACCACCGCAATGAGCTCCTACGAGCAGTACTTC.

This clonotype was detected a few times. The chain combines TRBV7-2 with TRBJ1-6; 7 bases line up with TRBD1. Germline-derived CDR1 and CDR2 are SGHTA and FQGNSA. V gave up 5 bases and J gave up 7 bases; unmatched junction bases: 5. The CDR3 has 14 residues. The CDR3 DNA is TGTGCCAGCAGCACACAGGGGACGAATTCACCCCTCCACTTT. Amino acids: CASSTQGTNSPLHF.

This clonotype was seen at least ten times. The CDR3 nucleotides are TGTGCCAGCAGTTCGGGACAGGGGACCAATCAGCCCCAGCATTTT. It translates to CASSSGQGTNQPQHF. This chain links TRBV28 with TRBJ1-5; 10 bases are a match to TRBD1. CDR1 and CDR2 from the germline V gene are MDHEN and SYDVKM. The length of the CDR3 is 15 residues. The J segment lost 3 bases and the V segment lost 4 bases, leaving 3 bases of the junction unmatched.

There are a few counts of this clonotype. This chain joins TRBV5-5 and TRBJ2-7; 11 nucleotides line up with TRBD1. CDR1 SGHKS and CDR2 YYEKEE come from the germline V gene (reference sequence). V was pared by 6 bases and J by 4 bases, with 3 bases of the junction left unmatched. This CDR3 region has 13 residues. The CDR3 DNA sequence: TGTGCCAGCATAGGACAGGGGGCGTACGAGCAGTACTTC. Protein sequence: CASIGQGAYEQYF. Looking up the rest from reference TRBV5-5 and TRBJ2-7 gives the full variable domain: DAGVTQSPTHLIKTRGQQVTLRCSPISGHKSVSWYQQVLGQGPQFIFQYYEKEERGRGNFPDRFSARQFPNYSSELNVNALLLGDSALYLCASIGQGAYEQYFGPGTRLTVT.

As to this clonotype: One base separates it from a far larger clone, so it is likely a read error. V gene TRBV7-9 combines with J gene TRBJ2-7; no definite D call. The CDR3 consists of 12 residues. Per germline, CDR1 SEHNR and CDR2 FQNEAQ (reference sequence). V lost 4 bases, J lost 10 bases, and 14 bases lay in between. The CDR3 here is CASSSDGLVQYF. The CDR3 DNA follows: TGTGCCAGCAGCTCCGACGGGTTGGTCCAGTACTTC.

This clonotype was seen only once. One junction end disagrees with the germline gene, perhaps due to a read error. The chain recombines TRBV6-2 or TRBV6-3 with TRBJ2-5; TRBD1 matches 8 bases. The germline CDR1 and CDR2 sequences are MNHEY and SVGEGT. The CDR3 consists of 15 residues. CDR3 sequence: CASSSRDRRQKTQYF. DNA of the CDR3: TGTGCCAGCAGTTCCCGGGACAGGCGCCAAAAGACCCAGTACTTC.

This clonotype was seen ten or more times. The rearrangement links TRBV6-2 or TRBV6-3 to TRBJ2-5, with D perhaps matching TRBD1 or TRBD2 (5 bases each). CDR1 and CDR2 (germline): MNHEY, SVGEGT. The V and J ends lost 0 bases and 5 bases respectively, with 10 bases between them. This CDR3 spans 14 amino acids. Written as DNA, the CDR3 is TGTGCCAGCAGTTACTCTGGGGGATCGGAGACCCAGTACTTC. Its translation is CASSYSGGSETQYF.

This clonotype turned up a few times. Just one base apart from a much larger clone, this may be a read error. This sequence joins TRBV7-2 and TRBJ2-1; 7 bases align to TRBD1. The DNA end favors TRBJ2-7, so the J call may be wrong. Germline-derived CDR1 and CDR2 are SGHTA and FQGNSA. This CDR3 region has 15 residues. CDR3: CASSQQPGQHNEQYF. The CDR3 region has the DNA TGTGCCAGCAGCCAACAACCGGGACAGCACAATGAGCAGTACTTC.

V gene TRBV12-3 or TRBV12-4 combines with J gene TRBJ2-3; 11 bases align to TRBD1. With 5 bases clipped from V and 7 bases from J, the junction kept 11 bases outside the gene matches. The CDR3 has 16 residues. CDR3 bases: TGTGCCAGCAGTCCAGTCGGACAGGGGGCAGGTAATACGCAGTATTTT. Protein sequence: CASSPVGQGAGNTQYF.

This clonotype has more than one count but fewer than ten. The chain employs TRBV18 and TRBJ2-3; D is possibly TRBD2 (6 bases). TRBJ2-5 matches the DNA end more closely, so the J call is doubtful. The CDR3 covers 17 residues. The germline gives CDR1 KGHSH, CDR2 LQKENI. CDR3: CASSPLWSLAAWETQYF. For the CDR3, the DNA is TGTGCCAGCTCACCACTTTGGTCACTAGCTGCCTGGGAGACCCAGTACTTC.

This clonotype came up a few times. The chain combines TRBV20-1 with TRBJ2-4, with TRBD1 matching 8 bases. Germline V gene data show CDR1 as DFQATT and CDR2 as SNEGSKA (reference sequence). The length of the CDR3 is 14 residues. The V and J ends lost 5 bases and 7 bases, in that order; junction bases with no gene match: 10. The CDR3 DNA reads TGCAGTGCTTGCCCCTATACAGGGGGGAACATTCAGTACTTC. Translated, it gives CSACPYTGGNIQYF.